Below are 30 T cell receptor beta chains sequenced from a single sample in a study of identical twins. TCRdb passed the 5' RACE reads through MiXCR, listing each CDR3 protein once. The sample has about 200,000 distinct CDR3 sequences, 6.5% seen once. This sample also belongs to another study, concerning T cells expressing NK-cell markers.

Sequencing used CD8+ T cells sorted from blood. Receptor source: a woman younger than 30 in good health.

This clonotype was observed many times. The chain combines TRBV12-3 or TRBV12-4 with TRBJ2-7; a weak D match, TRBD1 (5 bases). The ends were cut back, 1 base at V and 0 bases at J, with 10 bases in the middle. The CDR3 length is 15 residues. The CDR3 sequence is CASSLGQTSSYEQYF. The CDR3 nucleotides are TGTGCCAGCAGTTTAGGACAGACGAGCTCCTACGAGCAGTACTTC.

This clonotype was counted at least ten times. The chain combines TRBV2 with TRBJ1-5, with 9 bases aligning to TRBD1. V trimming: 5 bases; J trimming: 4 bases; junction bases outside the gene matches: 3. The CDR3 has 14 amino acids. In germline, CDR1 is SNHLY, CDR2 FYNNEI. The DNA of the CDR3 is TGTGCCAGCAGTACCGGGACAGGGAATCAGCCCCAGCATTTT. This sequence encodes CASSTGTGNQPQHF.

The gene calls are TRBV6-1 and TRBJ2-6, with 8 bases that match TRBD1. V gave up 3 bases and J gave up 1 base; unmatched junction bases: 8. CDR3 length: 18 residues. The germline CDR1 and CDR2 sequences are MNHNS and SASEGT. The CDR3: CASSEDRVLTSGANVLTF. CDR3 sequence (DNA): TGTGCCAGCAGTGAGGACAGGGTATTAACTTCTGGGGCCAACGTCCTGACTTTC.

The rearrangement joins TRBV20-1 to TRBJ1-5; 9 bases line up with TRBD1. The germline CDR1 and CDR2 sequences are DFQATT and SNEGSKA (reference sequence). V gave up 1 base and J gave up 1 base; unmatched junction bases: 11. The CDR3 sequence is 18 residues long. This CDR3 reads CSARAARTGDVSNQPQHF. In nucleotides, the CDR3 is TGCAGTGCTAGAGCCGCCCGGACAGGGGATGTGAGCAATCAGCCCCAGCATTTT.

The V call is TRBV15, the J call TRBJ1-2; D is unclear. The V gene's germline CDR1 is LNHNV and CDR2 YYDKDF (reference sequence). Trimming stripped 6 bases from V and 0 bases from J, with 11 bases between. This CDR3 has 14 amino acids. DNA of the CDR3: TGTGCCACCAGGCGTGGAGGAGCTAACTATGGCTACACCTTC. Protein sequence: CATRRGGANYGYTF.

Concerning this clonotype itself: The conserved closing phenylalanine or tryptophan is absent in this CDR3, likely reflecting a read error. The DNA is omitted, as the CDR3 cannot be located on it reliably, and the CDR3 follows TCRdb's listing. The chain has TRBV23-1 and TRBJ1-2; the table's D call TRBD1 went unverified against the DNA. TRBV23-1 is reported as an ORF; its role is uncertain. The CDR3 spans 11 residues, counting both ends. CDR3 protein: CASSQSVGQTT.

This clonotype came up a few times. V and J are TRBV7-6 and TRBJ2-3, with D possibly matching TRBD2 (5 bases). The CDR3 sequence is 15 residues long. Germline V gene data show CDR1 as SGHVS and CDR2 as FNYEAQ. V shed 10 bases and J shed 4 bases, with 21 bases lying between them. DNA for the CDR3: TGTGCCACCACCGACGGGCGGGTTGGATCAGATACGCAGTATTTT. Its protein product is CATTDGRVGSDTQYF.

In this sample, this clonotype turned up many times. The chain combines TRBV6-5 with TRBJ2-1; tentatively, D is TRBD2 (6 bases). V was pared by 2 bases and J by 9 bases, with 14 bases between. CDR1 and CDR2 (germline): MNHEY, SVGAGI. CDR3 length: 14 residues. In nucleotides, the CDR3 is TGTGCCAGCAGTTACCAGCCTGGCGGGACTGAGCAGTTCTTC. It translates to CASSYQPGGTEQFF.

V is TRBV21-1 and J is TRBJ2-5; the table's TRBD1 call for D was not verified on the DNA. TRBV21-1 is a recognized pseudogene. The CDR3 sequence is 14 residues long. CDR3 sequence: CASSEHREEETQYF. The CDR3 DNA sequence: TGTGCCAGCAGCGAACACAGGGAGGAAGAGACCCAGTACTTC.

In its sample, this clonotype was seen many times. The chain is built from TRBV5-1 and TRBJ1-2; D is undetermined. Germline V gives CDR1 SGHRS, CDR2 YFSETQ. The CDR3 is 14 residues long. The germline V and J ends were trimmed by 0 bases and 4 bases, with 10 bases remaining between them. The CDR3 sequence is CASSLGIGSYGYTF. Here the CDR3 DNA reads TGCGCCAGCAGCTTGGGAATCGGGAGCTATGGCTACACCTTC.

Only a few counts were recorded for this clonotype. The chain couples TRBV11-1 to TRBJ2-5; 11 bases line up with TRBD2. With 8 bases clipped from V and 5 bases from J, the junction kept 16 bases outside the gene matches. Looked up from germline, CDR1 is SGHAT and CDR2 is FQDESV (reference sequence). The CDR3 runs to 17 residues. CDR3 bases: TGTGCCAGCCTAGGCACTAGCGGGAGCCCATTTCAGGAGACCCAGTACTTC. Translating it yields CASLGTSGSPFQETQYF.

This clonotype was recorded a few times. V and J are TRBV27 and TRBJ2-5; maybe TRBD2 (6 bases). Trimming stripped 3 bases from V and 4 bases from J, with 12 bases between. The CDR3 has 14 amino acids. Germline CDR1 reads MNHEY; CDR2 reads SMNVEV (reference sequence). In DNA, the CDR3 is TGTGCCAGCAGTTTTGGGTCGGGAGTAGAGACCCAGTACTTC. It specifies CASSFGSGVETQYF.

The chain combines TRBV7-9 with TRBJ2-2, with D perhaps TRBD2 (6 bases). The ends were cut back, 7 bases at V and 7 bases at J, with 19 bases in the middle. The germline CDR1 and CDR2 sequences are SEHNR and FQNEAQ (reference sequence). This CDR3 has 15 residues. The CDR3 loop is CASTHAGTVNGELFF. The CDR3 DNA reads as TGTGCCAGCACCCACGCTGGGACTGTAAACGGGGAGCTGTTTTTT.

The chain is built from TRBV7-2 and TRBJ2-2; tentative D call: TRBD2 (5 bases). Trimming pared 2 bases from V and 4 bases from J, leaving 14 bases between. This CDR3 contains 16 residues. Germline assignment: CDR1 SGHTA and CDR2 FQGNSA. The CDR3 loop reads CASSLMGAEPTGELFF. The CDR3 DNA follows: TGTGCCAGCAGCTTAATGGGAGCGGAGCCCACCGGGGAGCTGTTTTTT.

V is TRBV12-3 or TRBV12-4 and J is TRBJ2-1; 14 nucleotides match TRBD2. This CDR3 spans 16 amino acids. V dropped 6 bases and J dropped 6; count of bases not matched to a gene: 7. The CDR3 loop reads CASSQMGLAGVNEQFF. The CDR3 nucleotides read TGTGCCAGCAGCCAGATGGGACTAGCGGGAGTCAATGAGCAGTTCTTC.

This chain uses TRBV20-1 with TRBJ2-1; 8 bases are shared with TRBD2. V was clipped by 5 bases and J by 0 bases; unmatched bases: 6. Germline CDR1 reads DFQATT; CDR2 reads SNEGSKA (reference sequence). This CDR3 is 15 amino acids long. CDR3 amino acids: CSAHSGISSYNEQFF. CDR3 DNA: TGCAGTGCTCATAGCGGGATCAGCTCCTACAATGAGCAGTTCTTC.

This clonotype was counted at least ten times. The rearrangement uses TRBV19 and TRBJ1-2; tentative D call: TRBD1 (5 bases). V lost 5 bases to trimming and J lost 4 bases, with 23 bases between them. This CDR3 contains 17 residues. The V gene's germline CDR1 is LNHDA and CDR2 SQIVND (reference sequence). CDR3 sequence reads: CASSDSTGTGIFYGYTF. The CDR3 DNA is TGTGCCAGTAGTGACTCCACCGGGACGGGGATATTCTATGGCTACACCTTC.

The chain couples TRBV12-3 or TRBV12-4 to TRBJ1-2; D may be TRBD1 (6 bases). V was shortened by 6 bases and J by 8 bases, with 10 bases between the two germline ends. CDR3 length: 11 residues. CDR3 sequence (DNA): TGTGCCAGCAGGGGCGGGACAGGCTACACCTTC. Residues: CASRGGTGYTF.

This clonotype was detected many times. The chain carries TRBV29-1 and TRBJ1-2, with 8 positions matching TRBD1. The trim removed 6 bases at V and 4 bases at J, leaving 13 bases unmatched. CDR3 length: 15 residues. The V gene's germline CDR1 is SQVTM and CDR2 ANQGSEA. This CDR3 is CSVPGQAKSGYGYTF. In DNA form, the CDR3 reads TGCAGCGTCCCGGGACAGGCTAAATCTGGCTATGGCTACACCTTC. Full variable domain (missing parts from reference TRBV29-1 and TRBJ1-2): SAVISQKPSRDICQRGTSLTIQCQVDSQVTMMFWYRQQPGQSLTLIATANQGSEATYESGFVIDKFPISRPNLTFSTLTVSNMSPEDSSIYLCSVPGQAKSGYGYTFGSGTRLTVV.

This clonotype occurred a few times. This sequence joins TRBV4-3 and TRBJ2-2; unclear D gene. The CDR3 extends over 14 amino acids. Trimming shortened V by 1 base and J by 1 base, and 4 bases separated the two germline ends. Per germline, CDR1 LGHNA and CDR2 YSLEER. CDR3 DNA: TGCGCCAGCAGCCAAGGATGGAACACCGGGGAGCTGTTTTTT. This encodes CASSQGWNTGELFF.

The V gene is TRBV12-3 or TRBV12-4, the J gene TRBJ2-1; D not certain. The germline V and J ends were trimmed by 2 bases and 12 bases, with 11 bases remaining between them. The CDR3 length is 12 residues. CDR3 sequence: CASSLSRARQFF. The CDR3 DNA sequence: TGTGCCAGCAGTTTATCCCGAGCTAGGCAGTTCTTC.

This clonotype has at least ten counts. The chain carries TRBV12-3 or TRBV12-4 and TRBJ2-7; D might be TRBD2 (6 bases). The CDR3 consists of 14 residues. Trimming took off 8 bases at V and 2 bases at J, with 16 bases between the two ends. CDR3 residues: CASVPGTATYEQYF. As DNA, the CDR3 is TGTGCCAGCGTACCCGGGACTGCTACCTACGAGCAGTACTTC.

This clonotype was picked up many times. The CDR3 sequence is CASSSYGLANHEQYF. The CDR3 nucleotides read TGCGCCAGCAGCTCCTACGGCCTAGCGAATCACGAGCAGTACTTC. This rearrangement joins TRBV5-1 to TRBJ2-7; the D gene is possibly TRBD2 (6 bases). The CDR3 has 15 amino acids. Germline V gene lookup returns CDR1 SGHRS and CDR2 YFSETQ. V was clipped by 3 bases and J by 5 bases, with 18 bases between them.

The chain employs TRBV13 and TRBJ1-5; no reliable D call. This CDR3 comprises 14 residues. CDR1 and CDR2 from the germline V gene are PRHDT and FYEKMQ (reference sequence). The germline V and J ends were trimmed by 9 bases and 2 bases, with 14 bases remaining between them. The DNA for the CDR3 is TGTGCCAGGGGCCCCGGGCAGGGCAATCAGCCCCAGCATTTT. Translating gives CARGPGQGNQPQHF.

This clonotype was detected only a few times. This chain links TRBV27 with TRBJ2-1; a possible D gene is TRBD2 (5 bases). This CDR3 has 14 residues. Germline CDR1 and CDR2: MNHEY and SMNVEV (reference sequence). The V gene lost 7 bases and the J gene lost 0 bases, with 10 bases spanning the gap. DNA for the CDR3: TGTGCCAGCACGGACGGACTCTCCTACAATGAGCAGTTCTTC. Translation gives CASTDGLSYNEQFF.

The chain uses TRBV28 and TRBJ2-7; 9 bases align to TRBD2. After removal of 5 bases from V and 2 bases from J, the junction contained 7 bases not matched to a gene. CDR1 and CDR2 (germline): MDHEN, SYDVKM. CDR3 length: 15 amino acids. The CDR3 sequence: CASSPTSGHTYEQYF. Here the CDR3 DNA reads TGTGCCAGCAGTCCTACTAGCGGGCATACCTACGAGCAGTACTTC.

This clonotype was counted ten times or more. The chain has TRBV7-9 and TRBJ2-3; 10 bases agree with TRBD2. The V segment lost 5 bases and the J segment 3 bases; nucleotides outside the gene matches: 5. Per germline, CDR1 SEHNR and CDR2 FQNEAQ (reference sequence). This CDR3 spans 15 amino acids. DNA of the CDR3: TGTGCCAGCAGCCCGGGACTAGCGTTGACAGATACGCAGTATTTT. Translation gives CASSPGLALTDTQYF. Complete variable domain (other parts from reference TRBV7-9 and TRBJ2-3): DTGVSQNPRHKITKRGQNVTFRCDPISEHNRLYWYRQTLGQGPEFLTYFQNEAQLEKSRLLSDRFSAERPKGSFSTLEIQRTEQGDSAMYLCASSPGLALTDTQYFGPGTRLTVL.

This clonotype was recorded at least ten times. The chain combines TRBV5-1 with TRBJ2-7, with D perhaps matching TRBD2 (6 bases). The CDR3 contains 15 residues. V gave up 3 bases and J gave up 3 bases, with 16 bases separating them. Germline V gene sequence: CDR1 SGHRS, CDR2 YFSETQ. The CDR3 DNA follows: TGCGCCAGCAGCTCACCCGGGACGGGAGACTACGAGCAGTACTTC. Amino acid sequence: CASSSPGTGDYEQYF.

The genes are TRBV12-3 or TRBV12-4 and TRBJ2-2; the match to TRBD1 covers 9 bases. With 8 bases clipped from V and 7 bases from J, the junction kept 5 bases outside the gene matches. The CDR3 covers 13 residues. CDR3: CASGTGSFGELFF. The CDR3 DNA sequence: TGTGCCAGCGGGACAGGGAGTTTCGGGGAGCTGTTTTTT.

This clonotype has at least ten counts. The rearrangement links TRBV5-1 to TRBJ2-4, with D perhaps TRBD2 (5 bases). Germline CDR1 SGHRS, CDR2 YFSETQ. The CDR3 is 17 residues long. V shed 3 bases and J shed 3 bases, with 19 bases lying between them. Here the CDR3 DNA reads TGCGCCAGCAGCTCCTCGACGACTATGGAAAACAAAAACATTCAGTACTTC. Amino acids: CASSSSTTMENKNIQYF.